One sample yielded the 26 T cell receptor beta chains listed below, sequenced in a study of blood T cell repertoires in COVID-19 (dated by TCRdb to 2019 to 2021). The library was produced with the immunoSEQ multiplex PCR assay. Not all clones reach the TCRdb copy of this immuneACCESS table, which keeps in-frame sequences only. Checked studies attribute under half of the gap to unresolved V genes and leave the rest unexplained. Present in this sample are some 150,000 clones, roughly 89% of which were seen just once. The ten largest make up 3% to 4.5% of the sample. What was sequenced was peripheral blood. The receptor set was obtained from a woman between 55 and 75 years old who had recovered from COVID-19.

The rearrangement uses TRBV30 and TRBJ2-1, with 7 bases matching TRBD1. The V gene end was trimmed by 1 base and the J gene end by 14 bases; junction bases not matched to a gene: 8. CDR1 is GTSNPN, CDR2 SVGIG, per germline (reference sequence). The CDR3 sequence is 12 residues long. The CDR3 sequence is CAWSATTGLKFF. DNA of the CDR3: TGTGCCTGGAGTGCGACGACAGGGCTCAAGTTCTTC.

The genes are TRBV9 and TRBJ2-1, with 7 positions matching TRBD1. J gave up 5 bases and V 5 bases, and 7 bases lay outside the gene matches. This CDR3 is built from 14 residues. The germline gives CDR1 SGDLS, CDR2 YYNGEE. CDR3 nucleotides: TGTGCCAGCAGGCCTACAGGGGTGGACAATGAGCAGTTCTTC. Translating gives CASRPTGVDNEQFF.

CDR3: CASSPGLRISSYEQYF. CDR3 sequence (DNA): TGTGCCAGCAGCCCGGGACTGAGGATCAGCTCCTACGAGCAGTACTTC. The chain has TRBV7-8 and TRBJ2-7; possible D gene TRBD2, 6 bases. V was shortened by 5 bases and J by 0 bases, with 17 bases between the two germline ends. CDR1 SGHVS and CDR2 FQNEAQ come from the germline V gene. This CDR3 comprises 16 residues. The full variable domain, in which reference TRBV7-8 and TRBJ2-7 provide the parts outside the CDR3, is GAGVSQSPRYKVAKRGQDVALRCDPISGHVSLFWYQQALGQGPEFLTYFQNEAQLDKSGLPSDRFFAERPEGSVSTLKIQRTQQEDSAVYLCASSPGLRISSYEQYFGPGTRLTVT.

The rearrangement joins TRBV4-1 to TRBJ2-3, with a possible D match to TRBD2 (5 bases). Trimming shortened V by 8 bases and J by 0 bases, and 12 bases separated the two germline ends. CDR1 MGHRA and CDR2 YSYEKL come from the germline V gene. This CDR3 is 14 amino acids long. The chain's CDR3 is CASRASPSTDTQYF. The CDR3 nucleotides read TGCGCCAGCCGGGCTAGCCCAAGCACAGATACGCAGTATTTT.

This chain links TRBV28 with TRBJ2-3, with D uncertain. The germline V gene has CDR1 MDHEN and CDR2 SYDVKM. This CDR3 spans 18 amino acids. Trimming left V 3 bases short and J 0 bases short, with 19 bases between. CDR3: CASSFFSYRPTSTDTQYF. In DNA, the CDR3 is TGTGCCAGCAGTTTTTTTAGCTACCGACCAACTAGCACAGATACGCAGTATTTT.

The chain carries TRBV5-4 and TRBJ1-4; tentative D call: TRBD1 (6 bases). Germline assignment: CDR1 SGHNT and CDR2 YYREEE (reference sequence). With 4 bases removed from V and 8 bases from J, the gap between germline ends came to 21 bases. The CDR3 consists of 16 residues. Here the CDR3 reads CASSPSLDSHREKLFF. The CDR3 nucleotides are TGTGCCAGCAGCCCGAGTTTGGACAGCCATCGAGAAAAACTGTTTTTT.

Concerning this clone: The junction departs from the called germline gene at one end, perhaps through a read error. CDR3 coding DNA: TGCGCCAGCAGCTCAACCTCCCAGACAGGGGGCCGGGACTTC. The encoded protein is CASSSTSQTGGRDF. The chain joins TRBV5-1 to TRBJ2-7; 10 bases are shared with TRBD1. There are 14 residues in the CDR3. Germline assignment: CDR1 SGHRS and CDR2 YFSETQ.

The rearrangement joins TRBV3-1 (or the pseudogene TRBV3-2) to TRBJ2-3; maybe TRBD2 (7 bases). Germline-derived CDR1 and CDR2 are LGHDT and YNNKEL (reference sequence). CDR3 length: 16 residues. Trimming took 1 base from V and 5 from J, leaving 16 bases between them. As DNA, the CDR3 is TGTGCCAGCAGCCAAGCCCCCGGGGGGCGGAGAGATACGCAGTATTTT. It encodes CASSQAPGGRRDTQYF.

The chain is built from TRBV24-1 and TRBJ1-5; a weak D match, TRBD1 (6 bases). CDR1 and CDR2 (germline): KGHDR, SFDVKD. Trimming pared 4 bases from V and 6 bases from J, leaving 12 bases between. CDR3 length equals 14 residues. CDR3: CATSDRGGSQPQHF. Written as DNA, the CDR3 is TGTGCCACCAGTGACAGGGGCGGTTCTCAGCCCCAGCATTTT.

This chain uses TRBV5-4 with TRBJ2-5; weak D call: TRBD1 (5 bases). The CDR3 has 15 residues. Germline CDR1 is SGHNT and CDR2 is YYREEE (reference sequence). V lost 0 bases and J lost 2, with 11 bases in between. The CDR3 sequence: CASSLDRGSQETQYF. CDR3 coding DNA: TGTGCCAGCAGCTTGGATAGGGGTTCTCAAGAGACCCAGTACTTC.

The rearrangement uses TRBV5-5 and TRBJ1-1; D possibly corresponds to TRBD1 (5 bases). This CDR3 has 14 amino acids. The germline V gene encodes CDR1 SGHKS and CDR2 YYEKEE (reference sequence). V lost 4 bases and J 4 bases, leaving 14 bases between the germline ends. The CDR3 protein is CASSRGVGGTEAFF. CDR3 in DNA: TGTGCCAGCAGCCGAGGAGTGGGGGGCACTGAAGCTTTCTTT.

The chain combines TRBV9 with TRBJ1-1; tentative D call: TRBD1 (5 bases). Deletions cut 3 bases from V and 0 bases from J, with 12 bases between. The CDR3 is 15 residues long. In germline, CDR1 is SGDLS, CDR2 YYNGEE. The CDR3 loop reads CASSARQNMNTEAFF. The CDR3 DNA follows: TGTGCCAGCAGCGCACGACAGAACATGAACACTGAAGCTTTCTTT.

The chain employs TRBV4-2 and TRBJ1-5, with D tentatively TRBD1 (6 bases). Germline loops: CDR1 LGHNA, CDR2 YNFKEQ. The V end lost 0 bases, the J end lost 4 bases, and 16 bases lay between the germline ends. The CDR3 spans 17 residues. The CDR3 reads CASSQEPQGFGNQPQHF. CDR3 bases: TGTGCCAGCAGCCAAGAGCCACAGGGATTTGGAAATCAGCCCCAGCATTTT.

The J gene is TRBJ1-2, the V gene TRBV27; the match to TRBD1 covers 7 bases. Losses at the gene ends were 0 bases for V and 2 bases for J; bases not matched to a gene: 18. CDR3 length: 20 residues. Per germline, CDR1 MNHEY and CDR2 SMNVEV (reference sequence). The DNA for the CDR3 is TGTGCCAGCAGTTTATCGATCGTCGCGACATACAGGGGTGGCAACTATGGCTACACCTTC. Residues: CASSLSIVATYRGGNYGYTF.

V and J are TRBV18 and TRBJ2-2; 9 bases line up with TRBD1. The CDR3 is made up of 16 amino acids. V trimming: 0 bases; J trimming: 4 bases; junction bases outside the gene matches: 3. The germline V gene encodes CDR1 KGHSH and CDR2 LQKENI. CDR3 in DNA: TGTGCCAGCTCACCACCGGGACAGGGTGGCACCGGGGAGCTGTTTTTT. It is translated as CASSPPGQGGTGELFF.

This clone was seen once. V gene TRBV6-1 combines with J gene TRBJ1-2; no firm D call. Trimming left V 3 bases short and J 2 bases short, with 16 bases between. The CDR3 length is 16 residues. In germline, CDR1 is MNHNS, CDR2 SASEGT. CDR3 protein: CASSDEWRAANYGYTF. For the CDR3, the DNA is TGTGCCAGCAGTGATGAGTGGAGGGCAGCAAACTATGGCTACACCTTC.

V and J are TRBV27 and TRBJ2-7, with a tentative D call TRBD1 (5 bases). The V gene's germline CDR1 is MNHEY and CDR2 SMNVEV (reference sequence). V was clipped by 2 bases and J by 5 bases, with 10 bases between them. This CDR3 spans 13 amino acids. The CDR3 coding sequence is TGTGCCAGCAGTTTAGGCGCGGACAACGAGCAGTACTTC. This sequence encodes CASSLGADNEQYF.

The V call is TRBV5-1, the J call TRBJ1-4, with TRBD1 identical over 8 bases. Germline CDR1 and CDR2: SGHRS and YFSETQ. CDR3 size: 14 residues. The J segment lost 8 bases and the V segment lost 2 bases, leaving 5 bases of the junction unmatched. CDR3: CASSLQGEEEKLFF. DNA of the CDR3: TGCGCCAGCAGCTTACAGGGGGAGGAAGAAAAACTGTTTTTT.

CDR3 sequence (DNA): TGTGCCAGCAGCGGCCGGGACAGTGCTTCCTACGAGCAGTACTTC. Amino acids: CASSGRDSASYEQYF. V and J are TRBV7-6 and TRBJ2-7, with 7 bases aligning to TRBD1. V was pared by 5 bases and J by 1 base, with 8 bases of the junction left unmatched. The length of the CDR3 is 15 residues. CDR1 SGHVS and CDR2 FNYEAQ come from the germline V gene.

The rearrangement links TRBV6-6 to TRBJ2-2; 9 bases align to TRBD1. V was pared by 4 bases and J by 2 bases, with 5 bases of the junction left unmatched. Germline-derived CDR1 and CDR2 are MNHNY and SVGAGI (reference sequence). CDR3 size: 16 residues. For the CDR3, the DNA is TGTGCCAGCAGTTCGGGGGACAGGGTAAACACCGGGGAGCTGTTTTTT. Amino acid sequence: CASSSGDRVNTGELFF.

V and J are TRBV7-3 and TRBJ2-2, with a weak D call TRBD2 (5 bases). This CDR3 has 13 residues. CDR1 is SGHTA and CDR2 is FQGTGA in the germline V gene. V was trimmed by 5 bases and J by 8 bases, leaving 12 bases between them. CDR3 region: CASSPVGEGELFF. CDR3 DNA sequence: TGTGCCAGCAGCCCGGTCGGGGAAGGGGAGCTGTTTTTT.

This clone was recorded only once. In DNA, the CDR3 is TGTGCCATCAGTGCGCGGACAGCGAACACCGGGGAGCTGTTTTTT. Its translation: CAISARTANTGELFF. V gene TRBV10-3 combines with J gene TRBJ2-2; D perhaps matches TRBD1 (6 bases). V gave up 4 bases and J gave up 0 bases, with 9 bases separating them. The CDR3 is made up of 15 amino acids. The germline V gene encodes CDR1 ENHRY and CDR2 SYGVKD.

This CDR3 is CANYRGGTNTEAFF. CDR3 nucleotide sequence: TGTGCCAACTACCGAGGGGGAACGAACACTGAAGCTTTCTTT. The rearrangement uses TRBV2 and TRBJ1-1; tentatively, D is TRBD1 (6 bases). In germline, CDR1 is SNHLY, CDR2 FYNNEI. The CDR3 is made up of 14 amino acids. The V and J ends lost 10 bases and 1 base respectively, with 16 bases between them. Using reference TRBV2 and TRBJ1-1 for the parts outside the CDR3, the full variable domain is EPEVTQTPSHQVTQMGQEVILRCVPISNHLYFYWYRQILGQKVEFLVSFYNNEISEKSEIFDDQFSVERPDGSNFTLKIRSTKLEDSAMYFCANYRGGTNTEAFFGQGTRLTVV.

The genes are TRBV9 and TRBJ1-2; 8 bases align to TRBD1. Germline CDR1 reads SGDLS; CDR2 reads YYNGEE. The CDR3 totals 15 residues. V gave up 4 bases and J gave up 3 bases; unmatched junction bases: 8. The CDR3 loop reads CASSFRQGLDYGYTF. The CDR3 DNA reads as TGTGCCAGCAGCTTTCGACAGGGGCTAGACTATGGCTACACCTTC.

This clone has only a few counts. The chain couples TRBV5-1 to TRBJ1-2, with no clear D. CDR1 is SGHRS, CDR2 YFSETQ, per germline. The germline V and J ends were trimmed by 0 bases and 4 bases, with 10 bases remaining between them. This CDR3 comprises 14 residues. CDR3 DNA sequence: TGCGCCAGCAGCTTGGAGGCGGTTGCCTATGGCTACACCTTC. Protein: CASSLEAVAYGYTF.

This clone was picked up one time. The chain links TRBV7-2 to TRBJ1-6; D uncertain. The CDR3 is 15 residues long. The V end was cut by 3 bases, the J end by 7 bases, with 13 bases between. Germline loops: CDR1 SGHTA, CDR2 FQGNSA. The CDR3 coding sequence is TGTGCCAGCAGCTTTTTAGGACTGAGAAATTCACCCCTCCACTTT. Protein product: CASSFLGLRNSPLHF.